The sequence of this TCR beta chain was determined in a study of blood T cell repertoires in COVID-19. Libraries were prepared by immunoSEQ multiplex PCR; TCRdb keeps only in-frame clonotypes and omits some of them. Among about 170,000 clones, approximately 90% were seen once, and the ten largest hold approximately 5%. The receptor was isolated from a man aged 18 to 35 with COVID-19, enrolled during active disease. The source material was peripheral blood.

The CDR3 DNA is TGTGCCATCAGTGGGACAGGGGGCGCCGCGGACACTGAAGCTTTCTTT. It specifies CAISGTGGAADTEAFF. The chain joins TRBV10-3 to TRBJ1-1; the match to TRBD1 covers 11 bases. The CDR3 extends over 16 amino acids. V shed 4 bases and J 3 bases; nucleotides not matched to a gene: 7. Germline V lookup: CDR1 ENHRY, CDR2 SYGVKD.